This T cell receptor beta chain was identified during a study of blood T cell repertoires in COVID-19 (dated by TCRdb to 2018 to 2021). About the full investigation: Samples from collaborators originated in the United States, Italy and Spain and spanned both the acute and convalescent phases of COVID-19. The sample metadata nearly always contained a de-identified subject ID, COVID-19 status, age in years and sex. The material from the prospective study consisted of cDNA or gDNA derived from T cells, B-cell-depleted T cells, or PBMCs. The repertoires were released in a freely available public database intended as a resource for research on the immune response to SARS-CoV-2. Samples came from the ongoing ImmuneRACE study (first 160 participants) plus 1,254 subjects from 6 global collaborators. Subjects who had been exposed to COVID-19, were actively infected with it, or had recovered from it provided the deeply sampled blood TCRbeta repertoires that made up the dataset. Where available, HLA class I and class II types were taken from metadata supplied by the sample provider and were not determined by assay-based typing.

TCRbeta CDR3 regions were amplified from genomic DNA by means of the immunoSEQ Assay, a bias-controlled multiplex PCR. From the authors' description of their analysis: Nucleated cell counts per sample were estimated from amplification of reference gene primers within the assay. To quantify the absolute abundance of each unique TCRbeta CDR3 rearrangement, sequence reads were collapsed and filtered. For each sample, productive Simpson clonality was calculated by taking the square root of Simpson's diversity index across productive rearrangements. The source is immuneACCESS, and TCRdb retained only in-frame sequences with V and J called. Part of the clones is not carried over; for the studies checked, unresolved V genes explain less than half of this, and the remainder is unexplained. V and J calls and clone size follow that table, whereas D and trimming were derived from the DNA. The sample records about 220,000 clones, approximately 80% of which are singletons. Roughly 12% of the sample belongs to the ten largest clones.

This clone was observed a single time. Its antigen has not been determined. Base qualities were left out, and no much larger clone turns up one base away. The investigation overall reported the following: Clinical and demographic metadata were provided uncurated, with the amount varying by source and participant.

The collaborating institutions used their own protocols to collect whole blood in K2EDTA tubes. For TCRbeta analysis, collaborators shipped samples as frozen whole blood, isolated PBMCs, or DNA extracted from either of those sample types. At the junction V is shortened by 6 bases and J by 7 bases, with 16 bases in between. The CDR3 numbers 13 residues from cysteine through phenylalanine. Only the CDR3 DNA stays, 39 bases, in frame from base 1. For CDR1 and CDR2, the germline V gene (reference sequence) lists MNHEY and SMNVEV. This clonotype originated in a human donor in a cohort sampled during active COVID-19. The chain employs TRBV27 and TRBJ2-7, with a weak D call of TRBD2 (6 bases match). Specimen: peripheral blood. The bases read TGTGCCAGCAGACCCCTAGGCGCGGGGGAGCAGTACTTC. Its translation reads: CASRPLGAGEQYF.